A selection of T cell receptor beta chains follows, all from one sample in a study of blood T cell repertoires in COVID-19. The assay was immunoSEQ multiplex PCR, and TCRdb's table has in-frame clones only and misses some. In the table there are approximately 90,000 clones, 90% of which are singletons. The sequencing sample was made of peripheral blood. These receptors all come from a man in his 60s with acute or convalescent COVID-19. Both conserved end residues are part of each CDR3. D genes are given only for firm matches. Expanded clones are given a class, and other clones once, few, many or no size at all.

j_call: TRBJ1-4; v_call: TRBV4-1; clone_size: -; d_call: -; cdr3_aa: CASSQWRGEKLFF; cdr3_nt: TGCGCCAGCAGCCAATGGCGAGGTGAAAAACTGTTTTTT
j_call: TRBJ2-3; v_call: TRBV9; clone_size: -; d_call: -; cdr3_aa: CASSLGDSPTDTQYF; cdr3_nt: TGTGCCAGCAGCCTCGGGGACTCTCCCACAGATACGCAGTATTTT
j_call: TRBJ1-1; v_call: TRBV10-1; clone_size: -; d_call: TRBD1; cdr3_aa: CASSEWVTGEKAFF; cdr3_nt: TGCGCCAGCAGTGAGTGGGTTACAGGGGAGAAAGCTTTCTTT
j_call: TRBJ1-1; v_call: TRBV10-3; clone_size: once; d_call: TRBD1; cdr3_aa: CAIRETGGTTEAFF; cdr3_nt: TGTGCCATCAGGGAAACAGGGGGGACCACTGAAGCTTTCTTT
j_call: TRBJ1-5; v_call: TRBV21-1; clone_size: -; d_call: -; cdr3_aa: CASSKSRGNNQPQHF; cdr3_nt: TGTGCCAGCAGCAAATCCAGGGGTAACAATCAGCCCCAGCATTTT
j_call: TRBJ1-2; v_call: TRBV5-4; clone_size: -; d_call: TRBD1; cdr3_aa: CASSLGGTGKVYGYTF; cdr3_nt: TGTGCCAGCAGCTTGGGGGGGACAGGGAAAGTCTATGGCTACACCTTC
j_call: TRBJ1-6; v_call: TRBV6-5; clone_size: -; d_call: TRBD1; cdr3_aa: CASTPDRGFSPLHF; cdr3_nt: TGTGCCAGCACCCCAGACAGGGGTTTTTCACCCCTCCACTTT
j_call: TRBJ2-2; v_call: TRBV6-4; clone_size: -; d_call: -; cdr3_aa: CASSDYITGELFF; cdr3_nt: TGTGCCAGCAGTGACTACATAACCGGGGAGCTGTTTTTT
j_call: TRBJ2-1; v_call: TRBV5-4; clone_size: -; d_call: TRBD1; cdr3_aa: CASSSGTGGFNEQFF; cdr3_nt: TGTGCCAGCAGTTCCGGGACAGGGGGCTTCAATGAGCAGTTCTTC
j_call: TRBJ1-1; v_call: TRBV5-6; clone_size: -; d_call: -; cdr3_aa: CASSRRQNTEAFF; cdr3_nt: TGTGCCAGCAGCCGCCGACAGAACACTGAAGCTTTCTTT
j_call: TRBJ1-1; v_call: TRBV11-1; clone_size: -; d_call: -; cdr3_aa: CASSSSTGWGTEAFF; cdr3_nt: TGTGCCAGCAGCTCCTCCACAGGTTGGGGCACTGAAGCTTTCTTT
j_call: TRBJ2-4; v_call: TRBV6-1; clone_size: -; d_call: TRBD2; cdr3_aa: CASSGSSGGDSPFKNIQYF; cdr3_nt: TGTGCCAGCAGTGGCTCTAGCGGGGGGGACTCACCCTTCAAAAACATTCAGTACTTC
j_call: TRBJ2-3; v_call: TRBV11-2; clone_size: few; d_call: TRBD1; cdr3_aa: CASSPQGAPGTDTQYF; cdr3_nt: TGTGCCAGCAGCCCCCAGGGGGCGCCCGGCACAGATACGCAGTATTTT
j_call: TRBJ1-1; v_call: TRBV19; clone_size: -; d_call: TRBD1; cdr3_aa: CASSPGTGGAGTEAFF; cdr3_nt: TGTGCCAGTAGTCCCGGGACAGGGGGCGCGGGCACTGAAGCTTTCTTT
j_call: TRBJ1-2; v_call: TRBV7-9; clone_size: -; d_call: -; cdr3_aa: CASPRDRGEWDGYTF; cdr3_nt: TGTGCCAGCCCTCGGGACCGGGGGGAGTGGGATGGCTACACCTTC
j_call: TRBJ2-7; v_call: TRBV5-4; clone_size: -; d_call: -; cdr3_aa: CASSLSSASPLAYEQYF; cdr3_nt: TGTGCCAGCAGCTTGTCGTCGGCTAGCCCCCTGGCTTACGAGCAGTACTTC
j_call: TRBJ1-2; v_call: TRBV10-3; clone_size: -; d_call: -; cdr3_aa: CATQKQLNYGYTF; cdr3_nt: TGTGCCACCCAAAAACAGTTAAACTATGGCTACACCTTC
j_call: TRBJ1-1; v_call: TRBV7-9; clone_size: -; d_call: TRBD1; cdr3_aa: CASSLFTGQMNTEAFF; cdr3_nt: TGTGCCAGCAGCTTATTTACGGGACAGATGAACACTGAAGCTTTCTTT
j_call: TRBJ1-1; v_call: TRBV5-1; clone_size: -; d_call: TRBD1; cdr3_aa: CASSTGQPRNTEAFF; cdr3_nt: TGCGCCAGCAGCACGGGACAGCCGCGAAACACTGAAGCTTTCTTT
j_call: TRBJ1-5; v_call: TRBV7-6; clone_size: -; d_call: -; cdr3_aa: CASSLEGEQDYSNQPQHF; cdr3_nt: TGTGCCAGCAGCTTAGAAGGGGAACAGGACTATAGCAATCAGCCCCAGCATTTT
j_call: TRBJ2-3; v_call: TRBV9; clone_size: -; d_call: TRBD2; cdr3_aa: CASSGLAGDTQYF; cdr3_nt: TGTGCCAGCAGCGGACTAGCGGGGGATACGCAGTATTTT
j_call: TRBJ1-1; v_call: TRBV5-1; clone_size: once; d_call: -; cdr3_aa: CASSPTGLNTEAFF; cdr3_nt: TGCGCCAGCAGCCCAACAGGATTGAACACTGAAGCTTTCTTT
j_call: TRBJ1-2; v_call: TRBV7-9; clone_size: -; d_call: -; cdr3_aa: CASSLGPREGYTF; cdr3_nt: TGTGCCAGCAGCTTAGGGCCCAGGGAAGGCTACACCTTC
j_call: TRBJ1-2; v_call: TRBV6-6; clone_size: -; d_call: -; cdr3_aa: CASSLIPNTTGRYDYGYTF; cdr3_nt: TGTGCCAGCAGTCTAATCCCAAACACGACAGGTAGGTATGACTATGGCTACACCTTC
j_call: TRBJ1-5; v_call: TRBV6-5; clone_size: -; d_call: -; cdr3_aa: CASNEGQPQHF; cdr3_nt: TGTGCCAGCAACGAGGGTCAGCCCCAGCATTTT
j_call: TRBJ1-2; v_call: TRBV27; clone_size: once; d_call: TRBD1; cdr3_aa: CASSASGGEDGYTF; cdr3_nt: TGTGCCAGCAGTGCATCAGGGGGCGAGGATGGCTACACCTTC
j_call: TRBJ1-5; v_call: TRBV6-6; clone_size: -; d_call: -; cdr3_aa: CASSYSGENQPQHF; cdr3_nt: TGTGCCAGCAGTTACTCTGGGGAGAATCAGCCCCAGCATTTT
j_call: TRBJ1-1; v_call: TRBV10-3; clone_size: once; d_call: TRBD1; cdr3_aa: CAISDSGGSGNTEAFF; cdr3_nt: TGTGCCATCAGTGACTCAGGGGGATCGGGGAACACTGAAGCTTTCTTT
j_call: TRBJ1-3; v_call: TRBV12-5; clone_size: -; d_call: -; cdr3_aa: CASGRTAGNTIYF; cdr3_nt: TGTGCTAGTGGCCGGACAGCCGGAAACACCATATATTTT
j_call: TRBJ2-3; v_call: TRBV18; clone_size: -; d_call: -; cdr3_aa: CASSPGVGVGADTQYF; cdr3_nt: TGTGCCAGCTCACCAGGAGTCGGGGTCGGGGCAGATACGCAGTATTTT
j_call: TRBJ1-1; v_call: TRBV3-1/TRBV3-2; clone_size: -; d_call: -; cdr3_aa: CASSPDSQYEAFF; cdr3_nt: TGTGCCAGCAGCCCCGACAGCCAGTATGAAGCTTTCTTT
j_call: TRBJ1-1; v_call: TRBV10-1; clone_size: few; d_call: -; cdr3_aa: CASPNGWTEAFF; cdr3_nt: TGCGCCAGCCCAAACGGGTGGACTGAAGCTTTCTTT
j_call: TRBJ2-1; v_call: TRBV11-2; clone_size: -; d_call: -; cdr3_aa: CASSSRSTSLDNEQFF; cdr3_nt: TGTGCCAGCAGCTCCAGATCAACGTCTCTAGACAATGAGCAGTTCTTC
j_call: TRBJ1-4; v_call: TRBV25-1; clone_size: -; d_call: TRBD1; cdr3_aa: CASSEFGGTGSEKLFF; cdr3_nt: TGTGCCAGCAGTGAATTTGGAGGGACAGGGTCTGAAAAACTGTTTTTT
j_call: TRBJ1-6; v_call: TRBV7-9; clone_size: once; d_call: -; cdr3_aa: CASSLPLTGRSSPLHF; cdr3_nt: TGTGCCAGCAGCTTACCCCTGACAGGCCGTAGTTCACCCCTCCACTTT
j_call: TRBJ1-2; v_call: TRBV19; clone_size: -; d_call: TRBD1; cdr3_aa: CASRGTGKGYTF; cdr3_nt: TGTGCCAGTAGGGGGACAGGGAAGGGCTACACCTTC
j_call: TRBJ1-1; v_call: TRBV19; clone_size: few; d_call: TRBD1; cdr3_aa: CASMGTGKGDTEAFF; cdr3_nt: TGTGCCAGTATGGGGACAGGGAAAGGGGACACTGAAGCTTTCTTT
j_call: TRBJ1-1; v_call: TRBV7-9; clone_size: -; d_call: -; cdr3_aa: CASSPKGREGTEAFF; cdr3_nt: TGTGCCAGCAGCCCCAAGGGCAGGGAAGGCACTGAAGCTTTCTTT
j_call: TRBJ1-1; v_call: TRBV6-5; clone_size: -; d_call: -; cdr3_aa: CASSYAFSGSTEAFF; cdr3_nt: TGTGCCAGCAGTTACGCCTTTTCAGGGTCCACTGAAGCTTTCTTT
j_call: TRBJ1-1; v_call: TRBV5-1; clone_size: once; d_call: -; cdr3_aa: CASSWDKPNTEAFF; cdr3_nt: TGCGCCAGCAGCTGGGACAAGCCGAACACTGAAGCTTTCTTT
j_call: TRBJ1-1; v_call: TRBV6-5; clone_size: -; d_call: TRBD1; cdr3_aa: CASSYSGTGRTEAFF; cdr3_nt: TGTGCCAGCAGTTACTCGGGGACAGGGAGAACTGAAGCTTTCTTT
j_call: TRBJ1-2; v_call: TRBV10-3; clone_size: -; d_call: -; cdr3_aa: CAISDTGEGGYTF; cdr3_nt: TGTGCCATCAGTGACACGGGGGAGGGTGGCTACACCTTC